Following are 18 T cell receptor beta chains from one sample sequenced in a study of T cell changes during pregnancy in multiple sclerosis. Profiling relied on immunoSEQ multiplex PCR, and the TCRdb table lists in-frame clones only, not all of them. The profile shows 9,000 to 15,000 clones, 85% to 95% of them singletons. The material was CD4+ T cells from peripheral blood mononuclear cells, obtained before pregnancy. The receptors here all came from a female donor with multiple sclerosis, enrolled in a pregnancy study.

The genes are TRBV7-2 and TRBJ1-1; 7 nucleotides line up with TRBD1. The CDR3 runs to 12 residues. Germline loops: CDR1 SGHTA, CDR2 FQGNSA. The ends lost 6 bases at V and 6 bases at J; junction bases unmatched: 4. Here the CDR3 reads CASSSQGPEAFF. CDR3 coding DNA: TGTGCCAGCAGTTCACAGGGGCCTGAAGCTTTCTTT.

V is TRBV14 and J is TRBJ1-2; TRBD1 is a possible D gene (5 bases). Trimming stripped 3 bases from V and 1 base from J, with 6 bases between. The CDR3 has 13 amino acids. The germline V gene encodes CDR1 SGHDN and CDR2 FVKESK. The CDR3 here is CASSHRGNYGYTF. CDR3 DNA: TGTGCCAGCAGCCATAGGGGTAACTATGGCTACACCTTC.

As to this clone: The junction shows a germline mismatch at one end, possibly a read error. CDR3 protein: CASSLGGASGGELFF. In nucleotides, the CDR3 is TGTGCTAGCAGCTTAGGCGGGGCCTCGGGCGGGGAGCTGTTTTTT. This chain joins TRBV7-7 and TRBJ2-2; tentatively, D is TRBD2 (6 bases). This CDR3 has 15 amino acids. Germline V gives CDR1 SSHAT, CDR2 FNYEAQ (reference sequence).

V is TRBV7-3 and J is TRBJ2-1, with a possible D match to TRBD2 (6 bases). The germline gives CDR1 SGHTA, CDR2 FQGTGA. This CDR3 has 12 amino acids. Trimming removed 2 bases from V and 8 bases from J, with 7 bases in between. As DNA, the CDR3 is TGTGCCAGCAGCTTACGCGGGGATGAGCAGTTCTTC. It is translated as CASSLRGDEQFF.

The rearrangement joins TRBV25-1 to TRBJ2-1, with D possibly matching TRBD2 (5 bases). With 8 bases removed from V and 8 bases from J, the gap between germline ends came to 7 bases. CDR1 MGHDK and CDR2 SYGVNS come from the germline V gene. This CDR3 contains 10 residues. The CDR3 sequence: CASRDDEQFF. CDR3 DNA sequence: TGTGCCAGCCGGGATGATGAGCAGTTCTTC.

This chain links TRBV5-6 with TRBJ2-2, with D possibly matching TRBD1 (5 bases). This CDR3 has 16 residues. Germline CDR1 and CDR2: SGHDT and YYEEEE. The ends were cut back, 4 bases at V and 2 bases at J, with 15 bases in the middle. Here the CDR3 reads CASSLRVQDNTGELFF. In DNA, the CDR3 is TGTGCCAGCAGCCTAAGGGTACAGGACAACACCGGGGAGCTGTTTTTT.

The chain employs TRBV19 and TRBJ2-2; 7 nucleotides match TRBD1. The junction had 7 bases not matched to a gene; V was cut back by 5 bases and J by 4 bases. The CDR3 is made up of 15 amino acids. Germline-derived CDR1 and CDR2 are LNHDA and SQIVND (reference sequence). CDR3 in DNA: TGTGCCAGTAGTTCGAAGGACAGGTTCACCGGGGAGCTGTTTTTT. This codes for CASSSKDRFTGELFF.

The chain is built from TRBV9 and TRBJ2-5, with D perhaps TRBD1 (6 bases). The closer fit of TRBJ2-7 to the DNA end suggests the J call may be wrong. The germline gives CDR1 SGDLS, CDR2 YYNGEE. This CDR3 is built from 14 residues. The CDR3 loop reads CASSARDKGYEQYF. In DNA form, the CDR3 reads TGTGCCAGCAGCGCACGGGACAAGGGTTACGAGCAGTACTTC.

The chain links TRBV29-1 to TRBJ1-1, with D hard to call. Germline-derived CDR1 and CDR2 are SQVTM and ANQGSEA. The CDR3 consists of 11 residues. V dropped 6 bases and J dropped 2 bases, with 7 bases sitting between them. The CDR3 nucleotides read TGCAGCGTCGCCAGTAACACTGAAGCTTTCTTT. Residues: CSVASNTEAFF.

This chain connects TRBV27 to TRBJ2-1; 8 nucleotides agree with TRBD2. The germline CDR1 and CDR2 sequences are MNHEY and SMNVEV (reference sequence). The V gene end was trimmed by 4 bases and the J gene end by 7 bases; junction bases not matched to a gene: 9. The length of the CDR3 is 15 residues. Written as DNA, the CDR3 is TGTGCCAGCAGTTCGACTAGCGAACGGGAAAATGAGCAGTTCTTC. This sequence encodes CASSSTSERENEQFF.

The chain has TRBV18 and TRBJ1-1, with 12 bases identical to TRBD1. The CDR3 has 20 amino acids. The V gene's germline CDR1 is KGHSH and CDR2 LQKENI. The V and J ends lost 0 bases and 4 bases, in that order; junction bases with no gene match: 15. The CDR3 sequence is CASSPPGQGASGFLGTEAFF. As DNA, the CDR3 is TGTGCCAGCTCACCACCGGGACAGGGGGCCTCGGGGTTTTTGGGCACTGAAGCTTTCTTT.

The V call is TRBV28, the J call TRBJ1-2; perhaps TRBD1 as D (5 bases). This CDR3 comprises 15 residues. Trimming took off 6 bases at V and 4 bases at J, with 18 bases between the two ends. Looked up from germline, CDR1 is MDHEN and CDR2 is SYDVKM. CDR3 bases: TGTGCCAGCAGAATCCCTTCGGGACTCTCCTATGGCTACACCTTC. It is translated as CASRIPSGLSYGYTF.

This rearrangement joins TRBV9 to TRBJ1-6; 10 bases match TRBD1. CDR3 size: 13 residues. The junction had 4 bases not matched to a gene; V was cut back by 7 bases and J by 9 bases. Germline loops: CDR1 SGDLS, CDR2 YYNGEE. The CDR3 DNA follows: TGTGCCAGCGGGACAGGGGTCATTTCACCCCTCCACTTT. Its protein is CASGTGVISPLHF.

The J gene is TRBJ1-1, the V gene TRBV6-6, with a possible D match to TRBD1 (5 bases). There are 16 residues in the CDR3. V lost 2 bases and J lost 1, with 14 bases in between. Per germline, CDR1 MNHNY and CDR2 SVGAGI (reference sequence). In nucleotides, the CDR3 is TGTGCCAGCAGTTACCCGGGGGAATTCTCGAACACTGAAGCTTTCTTT. Translating it yields CASSYPGEFSNTEAFF.

This clone was seen just once. The genes are TRBV7-9 and TRBJ2-5, with 10 bases that match TRBD2. Germline loops: CDR1 SEHNR, CDR2 FQNEAQ (reference sequence). Unmatched junction bases numbered 13, after V lost 1 base and J lost 5 bases. CDR3 length: 18 residues. CDR3 in DNA: TGTGCCAGCAGCTTAGTCACTAGCGGGGTTATAAGGGCGGAGACCCAGTACTTC. It yields the protein CASSLVTSGVIRAETQYF.

The genes are TRBV7-2 and TRBJ1-2; D perhaps matches TRBD1 (6 bases). Deletions cut 3 bases from V and 8 bases from J, with 13 bases between. The CDR3 loop spans 13 amino acids. The germline CDR1 and CDR2 sequences are SGHTA and FQGNSA. The CDR3: CASSFLGAEGYTF. As DNA, the CDR3 is TGTGCCAGCAGCTTCCTGGGGGCGGAAGGCTACACCTTC.

The chain couples TRBV7-8 to TRBJ2-6; 12 nucleotides agree with TRBD2. Germline CDR1 is SGHVS and CDR2 is FQNEAQ. The CDR3 has 20 residues. V was pared by 2 bases and J by 0 bases, with 8 bases of the junction left unmatched. CDR3 nucleotides: TGTGCCAGCAGCTTAAGACTAGCGGGGGCTGCCTCCTCTGGGGCCAACGTCCTGACTTTC. Protein: CASSLRLAGAASSGANVLTF.

In its sample, this clone was seen once. The gene calls are TRBV5-6 and TRBJ2-7, with 10 bases identical to TRBD1. The CDR3 runs 14 residues. V gave up 4 bases and J gave up 7 bases; unmatched junction bases: 8. Germline lookup yields CDR1 SGHDT and CDR2 YYEEEE. The CDR3 DNA is TGTGCCAGCAGCATTGGACAGGGGGGGAGTGAGCAGTACTTC. This codes for CASSIGQGGSEQYF.